The present T cell receptor beta chain was sequenced within a study of T cell responses to AZD1222 COVID-19 vaccine (dated by TCRdb to the early 2020s). For the wider study: AZD1222 recipients with second doses at about 4 weeks or about 12 weeks were pooled, because spike-specific TCR depth and breadth did not differ between schedules. TCR sequencing covered over 230 trial participants: some 210 given two doses of AZD1222 and 26 given two doses of MenACWY control vaccine. Trial participants were enrolled into age subgroups of 18-55, 56-69 and 70-plus years, which contained 148, 28 and 57 TCR-sequenced participants, respectively. Study-level results and caveats: Epitopes outside the regions mutated in the B.1.351 and B.1.1.7 variants were reportedly recognized by nearly half of the unique spike-specific TCRs. Participants were mostly white British, with more females than males. The authors suggested clonal diversity may have been underestimated. In the small 56-69-year group, the increase in depth fell short of significance, most likely because of low power. Vaccine-associated CD4 TCRs spanned the whole spike protein, with dominant responses in regions 160-218 and 743-854. Spike-specific TCR breadth and depth rose significantly after two AZD1222 doses compared with day 0 and with MenACWY recipients. Conclusions about previously exposed vaccinees were limited because only six or seven AZD1222 recipients were SARS-CoV-2 seropositive at baseline. Because no day 14 peak-response samples were available, repertoires were characterized only after the peak T cell response.

Taken with the paper, the label for time point translates to: baseline before first vaccination. Samples from vaccinated people were obtained from the UK trials COV001 and COV002, which included a single-blind randomized controlled phase 2/3 trial of AZD1222 (ChAdOx1 nCoV-19) in healthy adults. Trial participant PBMC samples were collected at day 0 and day 28 after the second dose for TCRbeta chain sequencing. Remarks on this clone: The clone's antigen remains unknown. Per-nucleotide qualities are absent, and no much larger clonotype sits a single base away.

The CDR3 regions of human TCRbeta chains were analyzed by immunosequencing. Per the original workflow: Repertoire TCRs were matched against a reference library of SARS-CoV-2-specific TCRs generated with the MIRA antigen-specificity platform. Breadth was defined as the fraction of unique TCRs that were SARS-CoV-2-associated, and depth was defined as the fraction of total T cells that were SARS-CoV-2-associated. Each spike-specific TCR was assigned to its reactive spike region and to a CD4 or CD8 class using the MIRA data. Log10-transformed breadth and depth values were compared by one-way ANOVA with Sidak's multiple comparisons tests. As stored in TCRdb, this immuneACCESS dataset retains in-frame rearrangements with V and J assigned. A fraction of the clones does not appear; measured against another copy, unresolved V genes explain less than half of the discrepancy, and the remainder lacks a known reason. V, J and clone size were drawn from that table, and D and trimming were deduced from the DNA. Recorded for this sample are about 140,000 clones; around nine tenths of them occurred a single time. The ten largest clones take up around 3.6% of the sample.

CDR1 and CDR2 (DFQATT, SNEGSKA) derive from the germline V gene (reference sequence). Including the terminal cysteine and phenylalanine, the CDR3 comprises 15 residues. Only CDR3 DNA is held: 45 bases, read in frame from base 1. Germline trimming amounts to 3 bases on V and 5 bases on J, with 9 as the count of junction bases outside the gene matches. The rearrangement joined TRBV20-1 to TRBJ2-1; a stretch of 8 junction bases matches TRBD1. This receptor was obtained from an adult in good health. The starting material was peripheral blood, obtained on day 0 of AZD1222 vaccination. The DNA reads TGCAGTGCTAGTACGACAGGGGCCGGGCACAATGAGCAGTTCTTC. Translated, this is CSASTTGAGHNEQFF.